These 8 T cell receptor beta chains share one sample of origin, sequenced in a study of breast tumors, draining lymph nodes, adjacent tissues. Breast cancer patients provided tissue from their axillary draining lymph nodes. MiXCR, applied by TCRdb to the multiplex PCR reads, yields one record per CDR3 protein. The sample shows more than 250,000 distinct CDR3 sequences, roughly 31% of them seen only once. The sample comprised axillary lymph node tissue. The source is a female donor with breast cancer. Some clones in this sample may be carry-over from other donors' samples.

This clonotype was picked up many times. This chain connects TRBV7-2 to TRBJ2-5, with TRBD2 identical over 9 bases. The CDR3 is made up of 14 amino acids. V shed 5 bases and J 5 bases; nucleotides not matched to a gene: 6. Per the germline V gene, CDR1 is SGHTA and CDR2 is FQGNSA. The CDR3 sequence is CASSPGLAMETQYF. CDR3 nucleotides: TGTGCCAGCAGCCCGGGACTAGCAATGGAGACCCAGTACTTC.

In this sample, this clonotype turned up many times. In nucleotides, the CDR3 is TGTGCCAGCAGACGAGCGGGAGGGCCATTGTACAATGAGCAGTTCTTC. Translating it yields CASRRAGGPLYNEQFF. V and J are TRBV2 and TRBJ2-1; 10 bases fit TRBD2. Germline V gene lookup returns CDR1 SNHLY and CDR2 FYNNEI. The CDR3 covers 16 residues. Trimming took 6 bases from V and 4 from J; bases not matched to a gene: 9.

In its sample, this clonotype was seen many times. The J gene is TRBJ1-5, the V gene TRBV12-3 or TRBV12-4, with 8 bases lining up with TRBD1. V dropped 5 bases and J dropped 9; count of bases not matched to a gene: 18. This CDR3 region has 17 residues. The CDR3 DNA sequence: TGTGCCAGCAGTCCCCGCCCGGTGGGGTCAGGGGGCAGGCCCCAGCATTTT. Amino acid sequence: CASSPRPVGSGGRPQHF.

This clonotype was seen more than once but under ten times. The chain recombines TRBV4-2 with TRBJ2-1, with a tentative D call TRBD1 (6 bases). Trimming shortened V by 0 bases and J by 5 bases, and 17 bases separated the two germline ends. CDR1 is LGHNA and CDR2 is YNFKEQ in the germline V gene. The CDR3 consists of 17 residues. CDR3 residues: CASSQDPPGTFNNEQFF. In DNA, the CDR3 is TGTGCCAGCAGCCAAGATCCGCCGGGGACATTTAACAATGAGCAGTTCTTC.

V gene TRBV14 combines with J gene TRBJ2-3; weak D call: TRBD2 (5 bases). V lost 4 bases and J lost 2, with 16 bases in between. CDR3 length: 16 amino acids. CDR1 and CDR2 from the germline V gene are SGHDN and FVKESK. The CDR3 protein is CASSPFKRGNTDTQYF. In DNA form, the CDR3 reads TGTGCCAGCAGCCCTTTCAAACGGGGAAACACAGATACGCAGTATTTT.

This clonotype was counted between two and nine times. The chain joins TRBV12-3 or TRBV12-4 to TRBJ1-1; D possibly corresponds to TRBD1 (6 bases). The CDR3 consists of 17 residues. Trimming pared 7 bases from V and 0 bases from J, leaving 21 bases between. The CDR3 protein is CASNPRLGQKLNTEAFF. CDR3 nucleotide sequence: TGTGCCAGCAATCCACGTCTAGGACAGAAGTTGAACACTGAAGCTTTCTTT.

As for this clonotype: The junction and the germline gene differ at one end; a read error may be behind it. The genes are TRBV5-4 and TRBJ2-4, with D unclear. The CDR3 totals 13 residues. Germline CDR1 reads SGHNT; CDR2 reads YYREEE (reference sequence). CDR3 nucleotides: TGTGCCAGCAGCGGTTCGGCCACAAACATTCAGTACTTC. Protein sequence: CASSGSATNIQYF.

In its sample, this clonotype was seen a few times. At one end, the junction sequence differs from germline, possibly due to a read error. The rearrangement uses TRBV20-1 and TRBJ2-7; D call uncertain. Germline CDR1 reads DFQATT; CDR2 reads SNEGSKA (reference sequence). The CDR3 totals 14 residues. DNA of the CDR3: TGCAGTGCCTACCGCCCCGGTCCCTCCTCCGAGCAGTACTTC. This encodes CSAYRPGPSSEQYF.